This T cell receptor (beta chain) was captured in a study of blood T cell repertoires in COVID-19. As for the study in general: The United States, Italy and Spain were the sources of the acute and convalescent COVID-19 samples.

Measured with immunoSEQ multiplex PCR; TCRdb has only the in-frame clones, and not every one. The sample holds under 75,000 clones, about 73% seen once. The CDR3 is made up of 13 amino acids. Between the trimmed V and J ends, which lost 9 bases and 4 bases, there was a span of 15 bases. The sequence was obtained from a woman aged 45-60 years with active or convalescent COVID-19. Material for sequencing was peripheral blood. The chain has TRBV12-3 or TRBV12-4 and TRBJ1-2; no firm D call. DNA of the CDR3: TGTGCCAGTCACCAAAGCACCGCCTATGGCTACACCTTC. Its translation is CASHQSTAYGYTF.